The 25 T cell receptor beta chains below come from one sample, sequenced in a study of CD8+CD57+ T cells in acquired aplastic anemia. The authors sequenced patients whose flow cytometry had shown CD8+CD57+ cell expansion. TCR beta VDJ and CDR3 profiling used genomic DNA as template. Each CDR3 protein is one row after TCRdb ran MiXCR on the reads. The sample holds roughly 280,000 distinct CDR3 sequences, roughly 61% seen once. The specimen sequenced was sorted CD4+, CD8+, or CD8+CD57+ T cells (not recorded which) from PBMCs. The receptors come from a human donor with aplastic anemia.

The rearrangement joins TRBV2 to TRBJ2-7; D not resolved. CDR1 is SNHLY and CDR2 is FYNNEI in the germline V gene. The V end was cut by 4 bases, the J end by 7 bases, with 5 bases between. The CDR3 loop spans 10 amino acids. The CDR3 region is CASSVREQYF. The CDR3 region has the DNA TGTGCCAGCAGTGTGAGAGAGCAGTACTTC.

This clonotype showed up just once. A read error is possible here, since a much larger clone lies one base away. V and J are TRBV6-2 or TRBV6-3 and TRBJ2-5; D tentatively fits TRBD1 or TRBD2 (5 bases each). The CDR3 runs 13 residues. From germline, CDR1 is MNHEY and CDR2 SVGEGT. In nucleotides, the CDR3 is TGTGCCAGTCGGAAGGGACCACAAGAGGCCCAGTACTTC. Its translation is CASRKGPQEAQYF.

This clonotype was seen ten or more times. This chain connects TRBV3-1 to TRBJ2-7; no definite D call. This CDR3 region has 13 residues. Germline V gene data show CDR1 as LGHDT and CDR2 as YNNKEL (reference sequence). V was shortened by 4 bases and J by 7 bases, with 14 bases between the two germline ends. In DNA form, the CDR3 reads TGTGCCAGCAGCCTCCGCCCGCTTGTTGAGCAGTACTTC. This encodes CASSLRPLVEQYF.

This clonotype was counted at least ten times. The rearrangement joins TRBV9 to TRBJ1-1; TRBD1 matches 10 bases. V lost 3 bases, J lost 2 bases, and 4 bases stayed unmatched. This CDR3 comprises 15 residues. The germline CDR1 and CDR2 sequences are SGDLS and YYNGEE. CDR3 sequence: CASSAGTGVNTEAFF. For the CDR3, the DNA is TGTGCCAGCAGCGCTGGGACAGGGGTAAACACTGAAGCTTTCTTT.

There are a few counts of this clonotype. This chain links TRBV20-1 with TRBJ1-6, with D uncertain. V shed 0 bases and J shed 8 bases, with 11 bases lying between them. Germline assignment: CDR1 DFQATT and CDR2 SNEGSKA (reference sequence). The length of the CDR3 is 14 residues. The CDR3 spells CSAREGGDYSPLHF. CDR3 coding DNA: TGCAGTGCTAGAGAGGGTGGGGATTATTCACCCCTCCACTTT.

The V and J genes are TRBV19 and TRBJ2-1; 8 nucleotides align to TRBD2. V trimming: 7 bases; J trimming: 5 bases; junction bases outside the gene matches: 13. This CDR3 is built from 16 residues. Germline lookup yields CDR1 LNHDA and CDR2 SQIVND (reference sequence). CDR3 in DNA: TGTGCCAGTAACGGCGGGGGACTAGTAGGGAACAATGAGCAGTTCTTC. It codes for CASNGGGLVGNNEQFF.

This chain connects TRBV12-3 or TRBV12-4 to TRBJ2-7; 8 bases map to TRBD1. The CDR3 is made up of 15 amino acids. J was trimmed by 3 bases and V by 6 bases; bases with no gene match: 10. The CDR3 bases are TGTGCCAGCAGGGAGGGACAGGCTGGCATCTACGAGCAGTACTTC. Amino acid sequence: CASREGQAGIYEQYF.

The V gene is TRBV15, the J gene TRBJ1-4, with a weak D call TRBD1 (5 bases). Trimming shortened V by 3 bases and J by 0 bases, and 14 bases separated the two germline ends. This CDR3 has 17 residues. The germline V gene encodes CDR1 LNHNV and CDR2 YYDKDF (reference sequence). The CDR3 DNA follows: TGTGCCACCAGCAGCGTTGGGGCGGGTGCAACTAATGAAAAACTGTTTTTT. This sequence encodes CATSSVGAGATNEKLFF.

The chain combines TRBV5-5 with TRBJ2-7, with D unresolved. Trimming pared 0 bases from V and 4 bases from J, leaving 11 bases between. Per germline, CDR1 SGHKS and CDR2 YYEKEE (reference sequence). The CDR3 length is 14 residues. CDR3 in amino acids: CASSLVGTPYEQYF. In nucleotides, the CDR3 is TGTGCCAGCAGCTTGGTTGGCACCCCTTACGAGCAGTACTTC.

A few counts support this clonotype. The CDR3 is CSAREQLAGVAEQYF. DNA for the CDR3: TGCAGTGCTAGGGAACAGCTAGCGGGAGTAGCCGAGCAGTACTTC. V gene TRBV20-1 combines with J gene TRBJ2-7; 10 positions match TRBD2. There are 15 residues in the CDR3. Germline CDR1 DFQATT, CDR2 SNEGSKA (reference sequence). The ends lost 3 bases at V and 6 bases at J; junction bases unmatched: 11.

In the case of this clonotype: A clone one base away is much larger, so this may be a read error. This chain connects TRBV6-6 to TRBJ2-1; 11 bases align to TRBD2. V shed 0 bases and J 15 bases; nucleotides not matched to a gene: 16. Looked up from germline, CDR1 is MNHNY and CDR2 is SVGAGI (reference sequence). The CDR3 is 17 amino acids. The CDR3 DNA is TGTGCCAGCAGTTACTCTGTGGGCGATAGCGGGGGGGCCGTTCTGTTCTTC. It is translated as CASSYSVGDSGGAVLFF.

This clonotype occurred once. The chain has TRBV5-1 and TRBJ2-2; 7 positions match TRBD1. V was clipped by 6 bases and J by 4 bases; unmatched bases: 9. The CDR3 loop spans 15 amino acids. The germline CDR1 and CDR2 sequences are SGHRS and YFSETQ. The CDR3 here is CASTKGADPTGELFF. CDR3 nucleotides: TGCGCCAGCACGAAGGGGGCCGATCCCACCGGGGAGCTGTTTTTT.

This sequence joins TRBV29-1 and TRBJ2-5; unclear D gene. The V end was cut by 8 bases, the J end by 3 bases, with 16 bases between. Germline V lookup: CDR1 SQVTM, CDR2 ANQGSEA. The length of the CDR3 is 13 residues. CDR3 residues: CSITTRSKETQYF. Here the CDR3 DNA reads TGCAGCATAACGACAAGGTCCAAAGAGACCCAGTACTTC.

The chain recombines TRBV6-1 with TRBJ1-1, with a weak D call TRBD1 (5 bases). V lost 4 bases to trimming and J lost 5 bases, with 14 bases between them. The germline gives CDR1 MNHNS, CDR2 SASEGT. The CDR3 runs to 14 residues. Written as DNA, the CDR3 is TGTGCCAGCAGTGGAGAGGGGCGGGGGACTGAAGCTTTCTTT. Its translation is CASSGEGRGTEAFF.

The chain carries TRBV7-9 and TRBJ2-5, with D tentatively TRBD2 (5 bases). CDR1 and CDR2 from the germline V gene are SEHNR and FQNEAQ (reference sequence). V lost 5 bases and J 1 base, leaving 8 bases between the germline ends. The CDR3 has 13 residues. The CDR3, as DNA: TGTGCCAGCAGCCCGGGGTCCCAAGAGACCCAGTACTTC. Translated, it gives CASSPGSQETQYF.

As to this clonotype: A much larger clone is a single base away; this may be a read error. The gene calls are TRBV2 and TRBJ2-7; D not certain. Germline CDR1 and CDR2: SNHLY and FYNNEI. V was trimmed by 6 bases and J by 0 bases, leaving 9 bases between them. This CDR3 spans 13 amino acids. CDR3 in DNA: TGTGCCAGCAGCGGATATGACTCCTACGAGCAGTACTTC. Encoded protein: CASSGYDSYEQYF.

The chain combines TRBV9 with TRBJ2-5; D might be TRBD1 or TRBD2, each matching 5 bases. Germline CDR1 SGDLS, CDR2 YYNGEE. The V end was cut by 4 bases, the J end by 3 bases, with 13 bases between. The CDR3 contains 14 residues. The CDR3 spells CASSPGADEETQYF. The DNA for the CDR3 is TGTGCCAGCAGCCCCGGGGCAGATGAAGAGACCCAGTACTTC.

V usage is TRBV5-6 and J usage is TRBJ1-4; 12 nucleotides match TRBD1. The V segment lost 4 bases and the J segment 8 bases; nucleotides outside the gene matches: 6. CDR1 SGHDT and CDR2 YYEEEE come from the germline V gene. This CDR3 is 15 amino acids long. The CDR3, as DNA: TGTGCCAGCAGCCCTGCGGGGACAGGGGGCGAAAAACTGTTTTTT. Its protein product is CASSPAGTGGEKLFF.

This clonotype was counted ten times or more. DNA for the CDR3: TGTGCCAGCCGACTGGGATTTAGAGAGACCCAGTACTTC. This gives the protein CASRLGFRETQYF. The chain is built from TRBV11-1 and TRBJ2-5; D not certain. The V gene lost 8 bases and the J gene lost 4 bases, with 14 bases spanning the gap. CDR3 size: 13 residues. Germline loops: CDR1 SGHAT, CDR2 FQDESV (reference sequence). Filled out from reference TRBV11-1 and TRBJ2-5, the complete variable domain reads EAEVAQSPRYKITEKSQAVAFWCDPISGHATLYWYRQILGQGPELLVQFQDESVVDDSQLPKDRFSAERLKGVDSTLKIQPAELGDSAMYLCASRLGFRETQYFGPGTRLLVL.

This clonotype appeared a few times. The rearrangement uses TRBV11-2 and TRBJ2-7; no firm D call. Trimming took off 3 bases at V and 5 bases at J, with 11 bases between the two ends. This CDR3 spans 13 amino acids. Germline V gene data show CDR1 as SGHAT and CDR2 as FQNNGV. CDR3 in amino acids: CASSFSDLNEQYF. The CDR3 coding sequence is TGTGCCAGCAGCTTTTCCGACTTGAACGAGCAGTACTTC.

The rearrangement uses TRBV10-3 and TRBJ2-2; no clear D. Trimming took 4 bases from V and 4 from J, leaving 10 bases between them. This CDR3 contains 14 residues. Germline CDR1 and CDR2: ENHRY and SYGVKD. The CDR3 DNA follows: TGTGCCATCAGTGCGCTGGACGCCACCGGGGAGCTGTTTTTT. It codes for CAISALDATGELFF.

Regarding this clonotype: The junction shows a germline mismatch at one end, possibly a read error. The chain employs TRBV5-1 and TRBJ2-5; 12 bases match TRBD2. The CDR3 totals 16 residues. Germline V CDR1 and CDR2: SGHRS, YFSETQ. The CDR3 is CASGLQGTSGQESQYF. DNA for the CDR3: TGCGCCAGCGGCTTACAGGGGACTAGCGGGCAAGAGAGCCAGTACTTC.

The genes are TRBV7-6 and TRBJ2-1; 10 bases are shared with TRBD2. Germline V CDR1 and CDR2: SGHVS, FNYEAQ. V shed 3 bases, J shed 4 bases, and the junction held 6 bases outside the gene matches. The CDR3 runs 16 residues. The CDR3 nucleotides read TGTGCCAGCAGCTTTAGCGGGAGGCAGTCTTACAATGAGCAGTTCTTC. It encodes CASSFSGRQSYNEQFF.

This rearrangement joins TRBV12-5 to TRBJ1-2; perhaps TRBD1 as D (5 bases). The CDR3 covers 13 residues. From germline, CDR1 is LGHNT and CDR2 FRNRAP. Trimming took 6 bases from V and 9 from J, leaving 17 bases between them. CDR3 DNA sequence: TGTGCTAGTGGGGGGGGGACCACTTCGAGCTACACCTTC. As protein: CASGGGTTSSYTF.

On this clonotype: This CDR3 is missing its conserved last phenylalanine or tryptophan, likely due to a read error. The limits of the CDR3 on the DNA are not certain, so only TCRdb's listed CDR3 is given. The rearrangement joins TRBV29-1 to TRBJ1-2; TRBD1 reflects the table's D call only, with no check against the DNA. From its first to its last residue, the CDR3 has 15 amino acids. The germline CDR1 and CDR2 sequences are SQVTM and ANQGSEA. CDR3: CSANLGSGTVYGYTC.